This TCR beta chain appears in the sequencing data of a study of cytomegalovirus exposure and HLA in healthy donors. Study-wide results and limits: In an earlier analysis, in about 530 donors, most V segments appeared productive either ~87% or ~30% of the time. Reportedly, fewer N-insertions than the roughly 700-donor mean appeared in an Asian-associated ancestry cluster in a later analysis. TCR beta chains associated with HLA were, in a later analysis, more clonally expanded than equally common others.

CDR3 length: 15 residues. CDR1 and CDR2 from the germline V gene are LNHDA and SQIVND (reference sequence). On this clone: What it recognizes is unknown. One end of the junction does not line up with germline, which may come from a read error.

The study ran its PCR with 60 Vbeta and 13 Jbeta primers. TCRdb's table, derived via immunoSEQ multiplex PCR, lists solely in-frame clones and lacks some. Of under 140,000 clones listed, about four fifths are singletons. The chain couples TRBV19 to TRBJ1-5, with D unresolved. Sample: PBMCs. This sequence was found in a woman aged 55-70 years in good health and CMV-seropositive. The chain's CDR3 is CATNGAGLSNQPQHF. DNA for the CDR3: TGTGCCACCAACGGAGCGGGCCTCAGCAACCAGCCCCAGCATTTT.